The sequence of this T cell receptor (beta chain) was determined in a study of vaccination and CD4 T cells after COVID-19. TCRdb recomputed calls from the PCR reads with MiXCR, one row per CDR3 protein. The sample records 25,000 to 30,000 distinct CDR3 sequences, 50% to 65% being singletons. Per the germline V gene, CDR1 is MNHNS and CDR2 is SASEGT. V was cut by 7 bases and J by 1 base, with 13 bases left in between. The CDR3 is 14 amino acids. Time point described: late sampling 161 to 241 days after vaccination in a few convalescent patients. This clonotype has more than one count but fewer than ten.

The clonotype comes from a human donor who had recovered from COVID-19. The J gene is TRBJ2-5, the V gene TRBV6-1; D may be TRBD2 (6 bases). The sample was CD4+ T cells from blood, taken about 7 months after SARS-CoV-2 vaccination. The CDR3 DNA follows: TGTGCCAGCACCAAAGTCGGGAGCCAAGAGACCCAGTACTTC. It encodes CASTKVGSQETQYF.